These 11 T cell receptor beta chains came from one sample sequenced in a study of cytomegalovirus exposure and HLA in healthy donors. In the PCR, 60 Vbeta and 13 Jbeta primers were used. Repertoires were generated with immunoSEQ multiplex PCR, while TCRdb's copy carries only in-frame clones and drops some. The sample records 130,000 or so clones, around 83% being singletons. Material: PBMCs. The receptors shown here come from a woman between 50 and 59 years old in good health and CMV-seropositive.

The V gene is TRBV18, the J gene TRBJ1-3; tentative D call: TRBD1 (6 bases). V lost 2 bases to trimming and J lost 0 bases, with 8 bases between them. Germline V lookup: CDR1 KGHSH, CDR2 LQKENI. The CDR3 consists of 15 residues. The CDR3 protein is CASSPGQLSGNTIYF. DNA of the CDR3: TGTGCCAGCTCACCAGGACAGCTCTCTGGAAACACCATATATTTT.

The chain carries TRBV12-5 and TRBJ1-1; TRBD1 aligns across 8 bases. V lost 6 bases, J lost 5 bases, and 5 bases stayed unmatched. CDR1 is LGHNT and CDR2 is FRNRAP in the germline V gene. This CDR3 region has 13 residues. DNA of the CDR3: TGTGCTAGTGGCAAGGACAGGGTTACTGAAGCTTTCTTT. Translated, it gives CASGKDRVTEAFF. Drawing the rest from reference TRBV12-5 and TRBJ1-1, the complete variable domain is DARVTQTPRHKVTEMGQEVTMRCQPILGHNTVFWYRQTMMQGLELLAYFRNRAPLDDSGMPKDRFSAEMPDATLATLKIQPSEPRDSAVYFCASGKDRVTEAFFGQGTRLTVV.

The J gene is TRBJ2-7, the V gene TRBV19; D may be TRBD1 (5 bases). Germline V gene sequence: CDR1 LNHDA, CDR2 SQIVND (reference sequence). V lost 6 bases to trimming and J lost 2 bases, with 17 bases between them. The CDR3 has 15 amino acids. The CDR3 DNA is TGTGCCAGTAGCCAGTCGGCAGGGCGCCCCTACGAGCAGTACTTC. Translation gives CASSQSAGRPYEQYF.

This rearrangement joins TRBV18 to TRBJ1-2; 7 bases align to TRBD1. The length of the CDR3 is 15 residues. Trimming cost V 3 bases and J 6 bases; bases outside gene matches: 10. The germline gives CDR1 KGHSH, CDR2 LQKENI. DNA for the CDR3: TGTGCCAGCTCACCTTGGGGACAGCTGTCTCATGGCTACACCTTC. This encodes CASSPWGQLSHGYTF. The variable domain in full, with the rest retrieved from reference TRBV18 and TRBJ1-2, is NAGVMQNPRHLVRRRGQEARLRCSPMKGHSHVYWYRQLPEEGLKFMVYLQKENIIDESGMPKERFSAEFPKEGPSILRIQQVVRGDSAAYFCASSPWGQLSHGYTFGSGTRLTVV.

J is TRBJ2-1 and V is TRBV2; TRBD2 matches 12 bases. CDR1 SNHLY and CDR2 FYNNEI come from the germline V gene. V was clipped by 5 bases and J by 8 bases; unmatched bases: 7. The CDR3 sequence is 15 residues long. This CDR3 reads CASSSASGGEYEQFF. The CDR3 nucleotides are TGTGCCAGCAGTTCGGCTAGCGGGGGGGAATATGAGCAGTTCTTC.

As regards this clone: Sequence at one end of the junction differs from germline and may be a read error. The sample holds other DNA sequences that translate to the same CDR3. This chain links TRBV18 with TRBJ1-1, with 8 bases fitting TRBD1. The CDR3 is 16 residues long. Germline assignment: CDR1 KGHSH and CDR2 LQKENI. The CDR3 protein is CASSPNGQGLNTEAFF. The DNA of the CDR3 is TGTGCCAGCTCACCGAACGGACAGGGCTTGAATACTGAAGCTTTCTTT.

This chain uses TRBV19 with TRBJ1-1; no clear D. V shed 7 bases and J shed 2 bases, with 14 bases lying between them. Germline values: CDR1 LNHDA, CDR2 SQIVND (reference sequence). The CDR3 loop spans 14 amino acids. The CDR3 is CASTPVQFNTEAFF. DNA for the CDR3: TGTGCCAGTACCCCCGTACAGTTTAACACTGAAGCTTTCTTT.

V and J are TRBV2 and TRBJ2-1; TRBD2 agrees at 10 bases. V was clipped by 6 bases and J by 14 bases; unmatched bases: 4. Per germline, CDR1 SNHLY and CDR2 FYNNEI. This CDR3 spans 11 amino acids. The chain's CDR3 is CASSVSGRKFF. CDR3 DNA: TGTGCCAGCAGCGTTAGCGGGAGGAAGTTCTTC. The variable domain in full, completed from reference TRBV2 and TRBJ2-1, reads EPEVTQTPSHQVTQMGQEVILRCVPISNHLYFYWYRQILGQKVEFLVSFYNNEISEKSEIFDDQFSVERPDGSNFTLKIRSTKLEDSAMYFCASSVSGRKFFGPGTRLTVL.

This clone was counted a single time. The chain uses TRBV10-3 and TRBJ2-5, with D tentatively TRBD2 (6 bases). Germline loops: CDR1 ENHRY, CDR2 SYGVKD. V was trimmed by 1 base and J by 4 bases, leaving 10 bases between them. This CDR3 spans 14 amino acids. CDR3 amino acids: CAISELGGRETQYF. The CDR3 DNA sequence: TGTGCCATCAGTGAGTTAGGAGGGAGAGAGACCCAGTACTTC.

V and J are TRBV5-4 and TRBJ1-4; 7 positions agree with TRBD1. V lost 6 bases, J lost 6 bases, and 8 bases stayed unmatched. Germline assignment: CDR1 SGHNT and CDR2 YYREEE (reference sequence). CDR3 size: 14 residues. The CDR3 loop is CASIDREPDEKLFF. The CDR3 DNA follows: TGTGCCAGCATCGACAGGGAACCCGATGAAAAACTGTTTTTT.

The table lists this clone with a few counts. This sequence joins TRBV18 and TRBJ2-7; D is possibly TRBD1 (5 bases). V shed 3 bases and J shed 2 bases, with 17 bases lying between them. Germline CDR1 reads KGHSH; CDR2 reads LQKENI. The CDR3 totals 16 residues. CDR3 loop: CASSPSGMQTAYEQYF. As DNA, the CDR3 is TGTGCCAGCTCACCGTCCGGAATGCAGACAGCCTACGAGCAGTACTTC.